This is a list of T cell receptor beta chains from one sample in a study of shared clonotypes between healthy human individuals. Sequencing used immunoSEQ multiplex PCR; TCRdb keeps in-frame clones, though not all of them. The table has some 1.5 million clones, roughly 98% seen once. Sequences were obtained from naive CD4+ T cells sorted from blood. These receptors came from a man aged 25 to 40 in good health. Both conserved end residues are part of each CDR3. A D gene is named only where the DNA matches it firmly.

TGTGCCAGCAGCCCGACGCCTAGCGGAGTAAACACCGGGGAGCTGTTTTTT,CASSPTPSGVNTGELFF,TRBJ2-2,TRBV7-2,TRBD2
TGCGCCAGCAGCTTCAGCGGGAGAGGCTACAATGAGCAGTTCTTC,CASSFSGRGYNEQFF,TRBJ2-1,TRBV5-1,TRBD2
TGTGCCAGCTCACCGACACTAGCGGGAGGCTACAATGAGCAGTTCTTC,CASSPTLAGGYNEQFF,TRBJ2-1,TRBV18,TRBD2
TGTGCCAGCAGTTCCGGACAGCTCTATGGCTACACCTTC,CASSSGQLYGYTF,TRBJ1-2,TRBV28,-
TGTGCCAGCAGCCAAAGGACTAGCGGTTTAAGGTACGAGCAGTACTTC,CASSQRTSGLRYEQYF,TRBJ2-7,TRBV7-2,TRBD2
TGTGCCAGCAGCAGGGACAGGGCGGCAGATACGCAGTATTTT,CASSRDRAADTQYF,TRBJ2-3,TRBV5-5,TRBD1
TGTGCCAGTAGGGGGTCTTACAATGAGCAGTTCTTC,CASRGSYNEQFF,TRBJ2-1,TRBV19,-
TGTGCCAGCAGCTTAGTTTATTCGCGGGAGAATCTAAGAGAGCAGTTCTTC,CASSLVYSRENLREQFF,TRBJ2-1,TRBV11-2,TRBD2
TGTGCCAGCAGCTCAAAGGGGGGAACGGGCTACACCTTC,CASSSKGGTGYTF,TRBJ1-2,TRBV7-9,-
TGTGCCAGCAGTAAAATCGGGACAGGGTCCATGAACACTGAAGCTTTCTTT,CASSKIGTGSMNTEAFF,TRBJ1-1,TRBV7-9,TRBD1
TGCGCCAGCAGCTCAGGACAGGGTGGGACACAAGAGACCCAGTACTTC,CASSSGQGGTQETQYF,TRBJ2-5,TRBV5-1,TRBD1
TGTGCCAGCTCACAACTCCAGGGCCCGAGCTCTGGGGCCAACGTCCTGACTTTC,CASSQLQGPSSGANVLTF,TRBJ2-6,TRBV18,-
TGTGCCAGCAGCCAGACTAGCGGGAGTCGCACAGATACGCAGTATTTT,CASSQTSGSRTDTQYF,TRBJ2-3,TRBV5-8,TRBD2